A selection of T cell receptor beta chains follows, all from one sample in a study of T cells in Graves' hyperthyroidism and ophthalmopathy. Via MiXCR, TCRdb re-called the multiplex PCR reads, giving one row per CDR3 protein. The table includes 480,000 or so distinct CDR3 sequences, 35% to 50% detected once. The source material was peripheral blood or thyroid tissue (not recorded which). These receptors came from an adult woman with Graves' disease, either hyperthyroidism or ophthalmopathy (not recorded which). Both conserved end residues are part of each CDR3. D genes are given only for firm matches. A row's size may be missing; if present it is once, few, many or a size class.

v_call	d_call	j_call	clone_size	cdr3_nt	cdr3_aa
TRBV10-1	.	TRBJ2-5	.	TGCGCCAGCAGCCCCTCCGGGGCAGGGTTGGAGACCCAGTACTTC	CASSPSGAGLETQYF
TRBV6-4	TRBD1	TRBJ1-2	.	TGTGCCAGCAGGGACAGGGTCGACTATGGCTACACCTTC	CASRDRVDYGYTF
TRBV7-2	TRBD1	TRBJ1-4	.	TGTGCCAGCAGTCTAGACAGGGGTACCAGAGAAAAACTGTTTTTT	CASSLDRGTREKLFF
TRBV9	.	TRBJ1-6	many	TGTGCCAGCAGCGCATCAGGGTGGGATTCACCCCTCCACTTT	CASSASGWDSPLHF
TRBV29-1	.	TRBJ1-1	.	TGCAGCGTTGAATCCGCGTTATCCACTGAAGCTTTCTTT	CSVESALSTEAFF
TRBV20-1	.	TRBJ1-2	many	TGCAGTGCTAGAGATTATGGGGGGCGCGCCGGCTACTATGGCTACACCTTC	CSARDYGGRAGYYGYTF
TRBV5-8	.	TRBJ1-1	.	TGTGCCAGCAGCGTCATACAGGGTTTGGCCACTGAAGCTTTCTTT	CASSVIQGLATEAFF
TRBV9	TRBD1	TRBJ1-4	many	TGTGCCAGCAGCGTTGGGGCAGGGGGCGCCAGTGAAAAACTGTTTTTT	CASSVGAGGASEKLFF
TRBV29-1	.	TRBJ2-7	.	TGCAGCCTTAGGCAGGTAATGGTCTACGAGCAGTACTTC	CSLRQVMVYEQYF
TRBV7-2	TRBD1	TRBJ1-6	.	TGTGCCAGCAGCTTGATAACAGGGGATTCACCCCTCCACTTT	CASSLITGDSPLHF
TRBV11-2	TRBD2	TRBJ2-7	many	TGTGCCAGCAGCTTAGCCCTAGCGGGAGGGCCAAGCTCCTACGAGCAGTACTTC	CASSLALAGGPSSYEQYF
TRBV7-9	.	TRBJ2-7	once	TGTGCCAGCACCATCCAGGGGTCGAGCAAGTACTTC	CASTIQGSSKYF
TRBV20-1	TRBD2	TRBJ2-1	.	TGCAGTGCTACTGGACTAGCGGGAGTCAAGAATGAGCAGTTCTTC	CSATGLAGVKNEQFF
TRBV3-1	.	TRBJ2-7	few	TGTGCCAGCAGCCAAGAACAGCGGACCGAGCAGTACTTC	CASSQEQRTEQYF
TRBV29-1	.	TRBJ2-7	few	TGCAGCGTTGAAGGGGGTGAATACGAGCAGTACTTC	CSVEGGEYEQYF
TRBV5-5	.	TRBJ2-7	.	TGTGCCAGCAGCTTTTGGGCTGGAGACGAGCAGTACTTC	CASSFWAGDEQYF
TRBV7-3	TRBD1	TRBJ1-6	.	TGTGCCAGCAGCTCGGAGACAGGGGCGAACTCACCCCTCCACTTT	CASSSETGANSPLHF
TRBV20-1	TRBD2	TRBJ2-4	.	TGCAGTGCTAGAGCGCTAGCGGCCTGGGAGGCCAAAAACATTCAGTACTTC	CSARALAAWEAKNIQYF
TRBV11-2	TRBD1	TRBJ1-6	.	TGTGCCAGCAGCCCCAGGGGGAATTCACCCCTCCACTTT	CASSPRGNSPLHF
TRBV7-2	.	TRBJ2-1	.	TGTGCCAGCAGCTCTCATAGCGGAACCTACAATGAGCAGTTCTTC	CASSSHSGTYNEQFF
TRBV10-3	.	TRBJ1-1	once	TGTGCCATCAGTGAGGAAACAGGGACTGAAGCTTTCTTT	CAISEETGTEAFF
TRBV10-3	.	TRBJ1-2	once	TGTGCCACCAGTGATTTCGGCCCCGATCACTATGGCTACACCTTC	CATSDFGPDHYGYTF
TRBV27	TRBD1	TRBJ1-1	.	TGTGCCAGCAGTAGGAGGGACAGGAACACTGAAGCTTTCTTT	CASSRRDRNTEAFF
TRBV7-6	.	TRBJ2-7	many	TGTGCCAGCAGCTTAGGGGGGATGGCCTACGAGCAGTACTTC	CASSLGGMAYEQYF
TRBV7-2	.	TRBJ2-6	few	TGCGCCAGCAGCCAAGCGGTCCAGGGTGGGGCCAACGTCCTGACTTTC	CASSQAVQGGANVLTF
TRBV10-3	TRBD2	TRBJ2-5	.	TGTGCCATCAGTGAGACCCGGGAGGCAGAGACCCAGTACTTC	CAISETREAETQYF
TRBV2	TRBD1	TRBJ1-6	.	TGTGCCAGCAGTGAAGCGGGGACAGGGGACAATTCACCCCTCCACTTT	CASSEAGTGDNSPLHF
TRBV9	TRBD1	TRBJ2-2	many	TGTGCCAGCAGCACTGGGGACAGTCGGCTACTCGGGGAGCTGTTTTTT	CASSTGDSRLLGELFF
TRBV25-1	.	TRBJ1-5	few	TGTGCCAGCAGTTTGGTAAGGGGTCAGCCCCAGCATTTT	CASSLVRGQPQHF
TRBV29-1	.	TRBJ2-7	.	TGCAGCGGGGGGAGCTCCTACGAGCAGTACTTC	CSGGSSYEQYF
TRBV7-2	.	TRBJ1-1	many	TGTGCCAGCAGCCGGACTGCTCTGAGTGTAGCTTTCTTT	CASSRTALSVAFF
TRBV3-1	.	TRBJ1-6	few	TGTGCCAGCAGCGACAGCGGGAGCTCCTATAATTCACCCCTCCACTTT	CASSDSGSSYNSPLHF
TRBV5-8	.	TRBJ1-2	.	TGTGCCAGCAGCCGCGGGAGGGGCTATGGCTACACCTTC	CASSRGRGYGYTF
TRBV25-1	.	TRBJ2-7	.	TGCGCCAGCGGCAGGGTAGCCTACGAGCAGTACTTC	CASGRVAYEQYF
TRBV5-1	.	TRBJ2-7	many	TGCGCCAGCAGCGAACAGGGAGAGCAGTACTTC	CASSEQGEQYF
TRBV7-2	TRBD1	TRBJ1-5	once	TGCGCCAGCAGCCCGGGGACAGGGGGAAGTCAGCCCCAGCATTTT	CASSPGTGGSQPQHF
TRBV7-9	TRBD2	TRBJ2-2	.	TGTGCCAGCAGCTTAGTACCGGGACTACCCACCGGGGAGCTGTTTTTT	CASSLVPGLPTGELFF
TRBV28	.	TRBJ2-5	.	TGTGCCAGCAGTTTTACTAGCTTAGAGACCCAGTACTTC	CASSFTSLETQYF
TRBV7-9	.	TRBJ1-1	.	TGTGCCAGCAGCCACCCGACAGGCCATTTTACCATGAACACTGAAGCTTTCTTT	CASSHPTGHFTMNTEAFF
TRBV24-1	TRBD1	TRBJ2-2	.	TGTGCCACCAGTGATCCCGGGACAGGGATTCCCGGGGAGCTGTTTTTT	CATSDPGTGIPGELFF
TRBV30	.	TRBJ1-1	many	TGTGCCTGGGTAAGGGAGCACACTGAAGCTTTCTTT	CAWVREHTEAFF
TRBV2	.	TRBJ2-1	few	TGTGCCAGCAGTCCTCTGGGGGATAATGAGCAGTTCTTC	CASSPLGDNEQFF
TRBV7-9	TRBD1	TRBJ1-2	.	TGTGCCAGCAGCCACCGGACAGGCGAGAACTATGGCTACACCTTC	CASSHRTGENYGYTF
TRBV6-6	TRBD1	TRBJ2-7	many	TGTGCCAGCAGCCCAATCACCGGGACAGGGGTCTACGAGCAGTACTTC	CASSPITGTGVYEQYF
TRBV29-1	.	TRBJ1-2	medium-sized	TGCAGCGTTGAGGGGAGGGACTATGGCTACACCTTC	CSVEGRDYGYTF
TRBV7-6	.	TRBJ2-7	few	TGTGCCAGCAGCTTGAACCAGGGATTCTACGAGCAGTACTTC	CASSLNQGFYEQYF
TRBV7-9	.	TRBJ2-6	.	TGTGCCAGCAGCTTAGCCCCTAAGGGAGCTGGGGCCAACGTCCTGACTTTC	CASSLAPKGAGANVLTF
TRBV28	.	TRBJ1-1	.	TGTGCCAGCTTCCCGGGGCTTGAAGCTTTCTTT	CASFPGLEAFF
TRBV6-5	TRBD2	TRBJ2-7	once	TGTGCCAGCAGTTACTTACTGCGGGAGGGCCAAGAGCAGTACTTC	CASSYLLREGQEQYF
TRBV10-3	TRBD1	TRBJ2-2	.	TGTGCCATCGATTCGGGGACAGGGGGTACCGGGGAGCTGTTTTTT	CAIDSGTGGTGELFF